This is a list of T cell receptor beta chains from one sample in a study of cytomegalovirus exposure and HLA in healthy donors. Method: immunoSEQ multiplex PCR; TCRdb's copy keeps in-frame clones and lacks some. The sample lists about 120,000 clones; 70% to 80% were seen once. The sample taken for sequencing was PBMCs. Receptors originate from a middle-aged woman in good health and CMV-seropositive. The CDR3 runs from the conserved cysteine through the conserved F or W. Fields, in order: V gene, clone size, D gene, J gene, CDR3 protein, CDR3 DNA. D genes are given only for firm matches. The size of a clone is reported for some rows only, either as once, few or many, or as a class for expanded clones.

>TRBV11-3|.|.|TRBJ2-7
CASSLVIGTHYEQYF
TGTGCCAGCAGCTTAGTCATCGGGACACACTACGAGCAGTACTTC
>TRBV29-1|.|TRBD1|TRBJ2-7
CSVESPTTGTYEQYF
TGCAGCGTTGAGAGTCCGACGACAGGGACCTACGAGCAGTACTTC
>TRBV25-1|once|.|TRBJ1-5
CASSELARAAGREPQHF
TGTGCCAGCAGTGAATTGGCCAGGGCCGCGGGGAGGGAGCCCCAGCATTTT
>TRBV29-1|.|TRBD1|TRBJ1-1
CSVERDRGGSHTEAFF
TGCAGCGTTGAAAGGGACAGAGGGGGATCCCACACTGAAGCTTTCTTT
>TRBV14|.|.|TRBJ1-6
CASSQGGSGNSPLHF
TGTGCCAGCAGCCAAGGCGGTTCGGGAAATTCCCCCCTCCACTTT
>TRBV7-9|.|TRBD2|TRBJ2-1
CASNEAGGSDEQFF
TGTGCCAGCAACGAAGCGGGAGGAAGCGATGAGCAGTTCTTC
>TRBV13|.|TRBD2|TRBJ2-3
CASTGGIAGGQRLLTDTQYF
TGTGCCAGCACTGGTGGGATCGCGGGGGGGCAGCGGTTATTGACAGATACGCAGTATTTT
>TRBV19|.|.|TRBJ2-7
CASSYGGPGGEQYF
TGTGCCAGTAGTTATGGGGGCCCTGGGGGCGAGCAGTACTTC
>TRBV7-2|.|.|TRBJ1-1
CASSLGRGAMNTEAFF
TGTGCCAGCAGCTTAGGACGGGGGGCCATGAACACTGAAGCTTTCTTT
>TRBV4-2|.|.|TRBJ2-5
CASNGGGVQETQYF
TGTGCCAGCAACGGCGGAGGAGTTCAAGAGACCCAGTACTTC
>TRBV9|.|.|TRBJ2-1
CASSPSGRSYNEQFF
TGTGCCAGCAGCCCAAGTGGCAGATCGTACAATGAGCAGTTCTTC
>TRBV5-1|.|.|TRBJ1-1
CASSLEQGSEAFF
TGCGCCAGCAGCTTAGAGCAGGGATCTGAAGCTTTCTTT
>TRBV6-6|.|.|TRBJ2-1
CASSYSSRAYNEQFF
TGTGCCAGCAGTTACTCGTCCAGGGCCTACAATGAGCAGTTCTTC
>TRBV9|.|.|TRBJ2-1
CASSVEGVRNNEQFF
TGTGCCAGCAGCGTAGAGGGGGTCCGGAACAATGAGCAGTTCTTC
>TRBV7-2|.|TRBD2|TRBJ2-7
CASSGPERDSYEQYF
TGTGCCAGCAGCGGCCCGGAGCGGGACTCCTACGAGCAGTACTTC
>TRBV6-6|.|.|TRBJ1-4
CASSLDEKLFF
TGTGCCAGCAGTTTAGATGAAAAACTGTTTTTT
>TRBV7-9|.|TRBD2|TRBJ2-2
CASSSREGRGTGELFF
TGTGCCAGCAGCTCACGGGAGGGCCGAGGCACCGGGGAGCTGTTTTTT
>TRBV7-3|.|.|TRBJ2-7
CASSLTYRDEQYF
TGTGCCAGCAGCTTAACGTATAGAGACGAGCAGTACTTC
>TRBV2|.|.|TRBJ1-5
CASSGFGGQGRPQHF
TGTGCCAGCAGTGGGTTTGGGGGCCAGGGTCGGCCCCAGCATTTT
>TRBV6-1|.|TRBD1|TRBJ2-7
CASSSPDRATYEQYF
TGTGCCAGCAGTTCCCCGGACAGGGCGACCTACGAGCAGTACTTC
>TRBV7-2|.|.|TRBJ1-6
CASSLFPSGSPLHF
TGTGCCAGCAGCTTATTTCCCTCGGGGTCACCCCTCCACTTT
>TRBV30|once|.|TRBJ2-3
CAWSVTSTDTQYF
TGTGCCTGGAGTGTCACTAGCACAGATACGCAGTATTTT